Listed below are T cell receptor beta chains from one sample, sequenced in a study of response to subunit inactivated influenza vaccine. TCRdb used MiXCR to reprocess the RT-PCR reads, holding one entry per CDR3 protein. The data contain 500,000 to 550,000 distinct CDR3 sequences, under 30% of them singletons. These data were also filed under a second study, of T cells expressing NK-cell markers.

The sample was CD4+ T cells sorted from PBMCs, taken roughly 12 days after vaccination. These receptors were collected from a man aged 50-59 years who received an inactivated influenza vaccine. Both conserved end residues are part of each CDR3. The D gene is left open where the match is weak. Clone size, where shown, is once, few, many, or a class for clones that have expanded.

len	v_gene	j_gene	abundance	d_gene	CDR3nt	CDR3aa
15	TRBV12-3/TRBV12-4	TRBJ2-7	.	TRBD1	TGTGCCAGCAGCAGCAGGGGGCGATTCCCCTACGAGCAGTACTTC	CASSSRGRFPYEQYF
16	TRBV25-1	TRBJ1-1	.	.	TGTGCCAGCAGGGAAAGTTCGGGGGGAGGGAGCACTGAAGCTTTCTTT	CASRESSGGGSTEAFF
15	TRBV5-1	TRBJ2-7	.	.	TGCGCCAGCAGCGGTCTGGGGGGCTCTCGGTACGAGCAGTACTTC	CASSGLGGSRYEQYF
15	TRBV4-1	TRBJ2-7	.	TRBD2	TGCGCCAGCAGCCCGGGAAGCGGGGGGATCTACGAGCAGTACTTC	CASSPGSGGIYEQYF
14	TRBV7-9	TRBJ2-1	few	TRBD1	TGTGCCAGCAGCTCCTTCCAGACAGGGAATGAGCAGTTCTTC	CASSSFQTGNEQFF
16	TRBV7-2	TRBJ2-1	.	.	TGTGCCAGCAGCTTAAACGGACTAAGCTCCTACAATGAGCAGTTCTTC	CASSLNGLSSYNEQFF
17	TRBV4-2	TRBJ2-3	few	TRBD2	TGTGCCAGCAGCCAAGTAAAGCGGGGCGGGGGGTATGATACGCAGTATTTT	CASSQVKRGGGYDTQYF
16	TRBV4-3	TRBJ1-1	.	.	TGCGCCAGCAGCCGTACCTCACTCGACAGGAACACTGAAGCTTTCTTT	CASSRTSLDRNTEAFF
14	TRBV12-3/TRBV12-4	TRBJ2-2	few	TRBD2	TGTGCTAGCAGTTTATCGGGGGGAAGCGGGGAGCTGTTTTTT	CASSLSGGSGELFF
17	TRBV24-1	TRBJ1-5	few	.	TGTGCCACCAGTCAGGGCCGTGGGGGGGGCAACAATCAGCCCCAGCATTTT	CATSQGRGGGNNQPQHF
14	TRBV20-1	TRBJ2-1	.	TRBD2	TGCAGTGCTTTTAGTAGCGGGATAGAGAATGAGCAGTTCTTC	CSAFSSGIENEQFF
15	TRBV30	TRBJ2-1	few	.	TGTGCCTGGAGTGGGTCTAGCGCTCTGTACAATGAGCAGTTCTTC	CAWSGSSALYNEQFF
14	TRBV4-1	TRBJ2-7	.	.	TGCGCCAGCAGCCAAGAGTCAGGCCCCTACGAGCAGTACTTC	CASSQESGPYEQYF
15	TRBV12-3/TRBV12-4	TRBJ2-5	few	TRBD2	TGTGCCAGCAGTTTAACCGGGACTAGATGGGAGACCCAGTACTTC	CASSLTGTRWETQYF
17	TRBV4-1	TRBJ2-5	few	TRBD1	TGCGCCAGCAGCCAGGATAGGACAGGGATTATCGAAGAGACCCAGTACTTC	CASSQDRTGIIEETQYF
13	TRBV29-1	TRBJ2-1	.	TRBD2	TGCAGCGTTGCACTAGCGGACTACAATGAGCAGTTCTTC	CSVALADYNEQFF
14	TRBV7-2	TRBJ2-7	many	.	TGTGCCAGCAGCTTAGTTGTCAGGGGATACGAGCAGTACTTC	CASSLVVRGYEQYF
14	TRBV7-3	TRBJ2-1	few	.	TGTGCCAGCAGCTTAACTGGTCAGTCGAATGAGCAGTTCTTC	CASSLTGQSNEQFF
18	TRBV10-3	TRBJ1-5	few	.	TGTGCCATCAGTGAGTCTTGGGTAAGGGATTGGGGCAATCAGCCCCAGCATTTT	CAISESWVRDWGNQPQHF
14	TRBV29-1	TRBJ1-4	few	.	TGCAGCGTTGAAATGGGACATCTTAATGAAAAACTGTTTTTT	CSVEMGHLNEKLFF
15	TRBV7-2	TRBJ1-6	few	.	TGTGCCAGCAGCTTAGTTCGGCAGAATAATTCACCCCTCCACTTT	CASSLVRQNNSPLHF
17	TRBV7-8	TRBJ2-7	.	.	TGTGCCAGCAGCTTAGCTGTTGGTAGCCGGAGCTCCTACGAGCAGTACTTC	CASSLAVGSRSSYEQYF